Listed here are 32 T cell receptor beta chains from one sample, sequenced in a study of identical twins. TCRdb fed the 5' RACE reads into MiXCR, producing one record per CDR3 protein. The data hold fewer than 650,000 distinct CDR3 sequences, with around 7.5% observed a single time. The same sample was also used in a study of yellow fever vaccine responses in identical twins.

The specimen sequenced was PBMCs. The origin of the receptors is a woman aged 18-35 years in good health.

This clonotype was found many times. The chain is built from TRBV12-3 or TRBV12-4 and TRBJ1-2; the D gene is possibly TRBD1 (5 bases). The CDR3 length is 13 residues. V was trimmed by 4 bases and J by 10 bases, leaving 16 bases between them. CDR3 in DNA: TGTGCCAGCAGTTCCCGGGGGAATTCTGACTACACCTTC. Protein sequence: CASSSRGNSDYTF.

This clonotype was seen repeatedly, ten times or more. The V gene is TRBV12-3 or TRBV12-4, the J gene TRBJ2-2; D remains ambiguous. The CDR3 is 15 amino acids. Between the trimmed V and J ends, which lost 1 base and 3 bases, there was a span of 9 bases. The CDR3, as DNA: TGTGCCAGCAGTTTAGGGCTAGTTGACACCGGGGAGCTGTTTTTT. It encodes CASSLGLVDTGELFF.

This clonotype was seen only a few times. The V gene is TRBV20-1, the J gene TRBJ1-6; D is possibly TRBD1 (5 bases). Between the trimmed V and J ends, which lost 3 bases and 6 bases, there was a span of 18 bases. This CDR3 is 16 amino acids long. Germline CDR1 is DFQATT and CDR2 is SNEGSKA (reference sequence). This chain's CDR3 is CSASRQGFLVNSPLHF. CDR3 bases: TGCAGTGCTAGTAGGCAGGGATTTCTCGTTAATTCACCCCTCCACTTT.

The table lists this clonotype with many counts. V is TRBV6-5 and J is TRBJ2-5, with D possibly being TRBD1 (6 bases). Trimming cost V 2 bases and J 5 bases, with 12 bases left between them. CDR3 length: 14 amino acids. Germline V gene lookup returns CDR1 MNHEY and CDR2 SVGAGI. The CDR3 nucleotides read TGTGCCAGCAGTTACCCGGACAGCGAGGAGACCCAGTACTTC. Translating gives CASSYPDSEETQYF.

This clonotype has a handful of counts. The chain is built from TRBV6-5 and TRBJ2-3, with TRBD2 matching 13 bases. V gave up 0 bases and J gave up 4 bases; unmatched junction bases: 10. The length of the CDR3 is 19 residues. CDR1 is MNHEY, CDR2 SVGAGI, per germline. The CDR3 loop reads CASSYSLELAGGQSDTQYF. The CDR3 nucleotides read TGTGCCAGCAGTTACTCGCTGGAACTAGCGGGGGGGCAATCAGATACGCAGTATTTT.

The rearrangement links TRBV5-1 to TRBJ1-6; 7 bases are shared with TRBD1. The CDR3 length is 16 residues. Per the germline V gene, CDR1 is SGHRS and CDR2 is YFSETQ. J gave up 6 bases and V 0 bases, and 6 bases lay outside the gene matches. CDR3 nucleotides: TGCGCCAGCAGCTTGGCCCAGGGACAGATTAATTCACCCCTCCACTTT. This gives the protein CASSLAQGQINSPLHF.

The chain carries TRBV12-3 or TRBV12-4 and TRBJ2-3, with a weak D call TRBD2 (5 bases). V was trimmed by 7 bases and J by 9 bases, leaving 23 bases between them. There are 15 residues in the CDR3. This CDR3 is CASTPQGLGRRTQYF. CDR3 bases: TGTGCCAGCACCCCTCAAGGGCTTGGCCGGAGGACGCAGTATTTT.

This clonotype was observed many times. The chain uses TRBV10-3 and TRBJ1-2, with D unclear. CDR1 is ENHRY, CDR2 SYGVKD, per germline. This CDR3 has 13 amino acids. V was pared by 2 bases and J by 5 bases, with 9 bases between. CDR3 in DNA: TGTGCCATCAGTGAGGACCGCGAATATGGCTACACCTTC. Encoded protein: CAISEDREYGYTF.

This clonotype has a count of ten or more. The CDR3 DNA reads TGCGCCAGCAGCATTCAGGGGGCAGGGACTGAAGCTTTCTTT. Translation: CASSIQGAGTEAFF. V usage is TRBV5-1 and J usage is TRBJ1-1, with 8 bases aligning to TRBD1. The germline V gene has CDR1 SGHRS and CDR2 YFSETQ. The length of the CDR3 is 14 residues. V dropped 4 bases and J dropped 5; count of bases not matched to a gene: 7.

This clonotype was counted a few times. The chain has TRBV5-1 and TRBJ2-2; 9 nucleotides match TRBD1. In germline, CDR1 is SGHRS, CDR2 YFSETQ. V lost 4 bases and J lost 5; bases outside the gene matches: 6. The CDR3 length is 15 residues. The CDR3 DNA reads as TGCGCCAGCAGCCGGACAGGGGATGGTACCGGGGAGCTGTTTTTT. It encodes CASSRTGDGTGELFF.

The J gene is TRBJ2-7, the V gene TRBV20-1; possibly TRBD1 or TRBD2 for D (5 bases each). V lost 4 bases to trimming and J lost 2 bases, with 15 bases between them. The CDR3 has 14 amino acids. Germline V gene lookup returns CDR1 DFQATT and CDR2 SNEGSKA (reference sequence). CDR3 coding DNA: TGCAGTGCTACAAGAACGGGACCAGCCTACGAGCAGTACTTC. It specifies CSATRTGPAYEQYF.

This sequence joins TRBV14 and TRBJ2-3; 8 bases are shared with TRBD1. The CDR3 runs to 15 residues. Germline V CDR1 and CDR2: SGHDN, FVKESK. The V and J ends lost 3 bases and 4 bases, in that order; junction bases with no gene match: 6. The CDR3 reads CASSHLLDRADTQYF. CDR3 nucleotide sequence: TGTGCCAGCAGCCATCTTCTGGACAGGGCAGATACGCAGTATTTT.

This clonotype has just a few counts. The chain combines TRBV12-3 or TRBV12-4 with TRBJ1-5, with TRBD1 identical over 7 bases. V lost 6 bases to trimming and J lost 0 bases; unmatched junction nucleotides: 8. The CDR3 spans 16 residues. This CDR3 reads CASSLTGVDSNQPQHF. In nucleotides, the CDR3 is TGTGCCAGCAGCCTAACAGGGGTCGATAGCAATCAGCCCCAGCATTTT.

The chain employs TRBV7-9 and TRBJ2-1; D unclear. V was cut by 3 bases and J by 0 bases, with 9 bases left in between. CDR1 is SEHNR and CDR2 is FQNEAQ in the germline V gene (reference sequence). The CDR3 has 15 amino acids. CDR3 residues: CASSFQKSSYNEQFF. DNA for the CDR3: TGTGCCAGCAGCTTCCAGAAGAGCTCCTACAATGAGCAGTTCTTC.

This clonotype has at least ten counts. The CDR3 nucleotides are TGCGCCAGCAGCCCGAATGAGGCAGGGGCTTACGAGCAGTACTTC. It specifies CASSPNEAGAYEQYF. V gene TRBV4-1 combines with J gene TRBJ2-7, with a possible D match to TRBD1 (6 bases). Germline CDR1 MGHRA, CDR2 YSYEKL. Trimming shortened V by 4 bases and J by 4 bases, and 17 bases separated the two germline ends. The CDR3 length is 15 residues.

This clonotype was observed a few times. V and J are TRBV20-1 and TRBJ2-3; D remains unclear. The CDR3 consists of 15 residues. V was pared by 0 bases and J by 4 bases, with 14 bases between. Germline CDR1 and CDR2: DFQATT and SNEGSKA (reference sequence). The CDR3 nucleotides read TGCAGTGCTAGAGACCTCGTAGTCGGAGCAGATACGCAGTATTTT. This translates into CSARDLVVGADTQYF.

This clonotype was seen more than once but under ten times. The V gene is TRBV10-3, the J gene TRBJ2-6; D possibly corresponds to TRBD2 (5 bases). The CDR3 loop spans 15 amino acids. Germline lookup yields CDR1 ENHRY and CDR2 SYGVKD. Trimming cost V 8 bases and J 0 bases, with 11 bases left between them. Here the CDR3 DNA reads TGTGCCATCCGGGGAGCCAGCTCTGGGGCCAACGTCCTGACTTTC. This codes for CAIRGASSGANVLTF.

V usage is TRBV27 and J usage is TRBJ2-6; 9 bases align to TRBD1. CDR1 MNHEY and CDR2 SMNVEV come from the germline V gene (reference sequence). The CDR3 covers 16 residues. V dropped 5 bases and J dropped 4; count of bases not matched to a gene: 6. The CDR3 DNA reads TGTGCCAGCAGTAAAGGGACAGGGACCGGGGCCAACGTCCTGACTTTC. It is translated as CASSKGTGTGANVLTF.

This clonotype showed up just a few times. The chain employs TRBV5-1 and TRBJ2-2; 9 bases line up with TRBD1. This CDR3 comprises 15 residues. Germline trimming cut 6 bases from V and 7 bases from J; bases unmatched to any gene: 10. Germline V gives CDR1 SGHRS, CDR2 YFSETQ. DNA of the CDR3: TGCGCCAGCACTACACAGGGGGCGAGTGGCGGGGAGCTGTTTTTT. This gives the protein CASTTQGASGGELFF.

The CDR3 coding sequence is TGCGCCAGCAGCTTGGGACTAGCCCCCTACGAGCAGTACTTC. Translating gives CASSLGLAPYEQYF. This chain connects TRBV5-1 to TRBJ2-7; TRBD2 matches 7 bases. The CDR3 loop spans 14 amino acids. In germline, CDR1 is SGHRS, CDR2 YFSETQ. The junction had 2 bases not matched to a gene; V was cut back by 0 bases and J by 2 bases.

A few counts support this clonotype. The chain's CDR3 is CASRKGRVSNQPQHF. The CDR3, as DNA: TGTGCCAGCAGGAAGGGACGAGTCAGCAATCAGCCCCAGCATTTT. V is TRBV27 and J is TRBJ1-5; possibly TRBD1 for D (5 bases). CDR3 length: 15 amino acids. Germline V gene lookup returns CDR1 MNHEY and CDR2 SMNVEV (reference sequence). Trimming took off 6 bases at V and 1 base at J, with 13 bases between the two ends.

This clonotype was detected a few times. The gene calls are TRBV20-1 and TRBJ2-7, with TRBD1 identical over 9 bases. The CDR3 covers 13 residues. Germline loops: CDR1 DFQATT, CDR2 SNEGSKA (reference sequence). Trimming took 6 bases from V and 7 from J; bases not matched to a gene: 10. CDR3 sequence reads: CSASGQGTGEQYF. In DNA form, the CDR3 reads TGCAGTGCCTCGGGACAGGGCACGGGGGAGCAGTACTTC.

The V call is TRBV29-1, the J call TRBJ2-2; D remains unclear. There are 14 residues in the CDR3. The V end was cut by 1 base, the J end by 4 bases, with 10 bases between. CDR1 and CDR2 (germline): SQVTM, ANQGSEA. CDR3 amino acids: CSVEVGPSTGELFF. The CDR3 DNA is TGCAGCGTTGAAGTGGGTCCTAGCACCGGGGAGCTGTTTTTT.

This clonotype was found a few times. This rearrangement joins TRBV5-1 to TRBJ2-1, with no clear D. The V end was cut by 2 bases, the J end by 0 bases, with 9 bases between. Per germline, CDR1 SGHRS and CDR2 YFSETQ. The CDR3 sequence is 15 residues long. CDR3 in amino acids: CASSFKFNSYNEQFF. The CDR3 DNA is TGCGCCAGCAGCTTTAAGTTCAACTCCTACAATGAGCAGTTCTTC.

The sample holds a few counts of this clonotype. V usage is TRBV20-1 and J usage is TRBJ2-3, with TRBD2 matching 11 bases. CDR3 length equals 15 residues. The ends lost 1 base at V and 4 bases at J; junction bases unmatched: 4. The germline gives CDR1 DFQATT, CDR2 SNEGSKA (reference sequence). This CDR3 reads CSARGLAGLADTQYF. CDR3 coding DNA: TGCAGTGCTAGAGGACTAGCGGGGTTAGCAGATACGCAGTATTTT.

This clonotype was seen more than once but under ten times. The CDR3 DNA reads TGCGCCAGCAGGTTTGGCGGGACAATAAAAATAAGAAATACAGATACGCAGTATTTT. It specifies CASRFGGTIKIRNTDTQYF. The chain employs TRBV10-2 and TRBJ2-3; the D call may be TRBD1 or TRBD2 (6 bases each). This CDR3 contains 19 residues. The germline CDR1 and CDR2 sequences are WSHSY and SAAADI. The V end was cut by 6 bases, the J end by 3 bases, with 28 bases between.

This clonotype turned up a few times. V is TRBV3-1 and J is TRBJ2-2, with D perhaps matching TRBD2 (6 bases). This CDR3 contains 15 residues. Germline loops: CDR1 LGHDT, CDR2 YNNKEL (reference sequence). The V end was cut by 1 base, the J end by 5 bases, with 11 bases between. In nucleotides, the CDR3 is TGTGCCAGCAGCCAAGTCCTAGCGCGGACCGGGGAGCTGTTTTTT. It encodes CASSQVLARTGELFF.

This chain connects TRBV20-1 to TRBJ2-7; 7 nucleotides agree with TRBD2. Germline assignment: CDR1 DFQATT and CDR2 SNEGSKA (reference sequence). The CDR3 runs 13 residues. After removal of 4 bases from V and 0 bases from J, the junction contained 3 bases not matched to a gene. CDR3 coding DNA: TGCAGTGCTATTGGCGGGAGCTCCTACGAGCAGTACTTC. Translating it yields CSAIGGSSYEQYF.

There are many counts of this clonotype. V usage is TRBV5-1 and J usage is TRBJ1-5; 8 nucleotides agree with TRBD1. The CDR3 has 15 amino acids. Germline lookup yields CDR1 SGHRS and CDR2 YFSETQ. The J segment lost 3 bases and the V segment lost 4 bases, leaving 6 bases of the junction unmatched. The CDR3 region has the DNA TGCGCCAGCAGCCCATGGACAGGGCCCAATCAGCCCCAGCATTTT. Protein: CASSPWTGPNQPQHF.

This rearrangement joins TRBV5-6 to TRBJ1-2; the match to TRBD1 covers 8 bases. The CDR3 runs to 14 residues. From germline, CDR1 is SGHDT and CDR2 YYEEEE. The J segment lost 2 bases and the V segment lost 3 bases, leaving 3 bases of the junction unmatched. CDR3 sequence (DNA): TGTGCCAGCAGCTGGACAGGGAACAACTATGGCTACACCTTC. Translating it yields CASSWTGNNYGYTF.

The chain carries TRBV4-1 and TRBJ1-1, with D unresolved. V lost 2 bases, J lost 0 bases, and 10 bases lay in between. Germline values: CDR1 MGHRA, CDR2 YSYEKL. The CDR3 is made up of 15 amino acids. The DNA of the CDR3 is TGCGCCAGCAGCCAACTTACAACTTTGAACACTGAAGCTTTCTTT. Translated: CASSQLTTLNTEAFF.

This clonotype came up many times. This sequence joins TRBV12-3 or TRBV12-4 and TRBJ2-1; tentatively, D is TRBD2 (6 bases). Trimming stripped 4 bases from V and 7 bases from J, with 8 bases between. The CDR3 sequence is 12 residues long. The CDR3: CASSWTTNEQFF. Here the CDR3 DNA reads TGTGCCAGCAGTTGGACTACAAATGAGCAGTTCTTC.